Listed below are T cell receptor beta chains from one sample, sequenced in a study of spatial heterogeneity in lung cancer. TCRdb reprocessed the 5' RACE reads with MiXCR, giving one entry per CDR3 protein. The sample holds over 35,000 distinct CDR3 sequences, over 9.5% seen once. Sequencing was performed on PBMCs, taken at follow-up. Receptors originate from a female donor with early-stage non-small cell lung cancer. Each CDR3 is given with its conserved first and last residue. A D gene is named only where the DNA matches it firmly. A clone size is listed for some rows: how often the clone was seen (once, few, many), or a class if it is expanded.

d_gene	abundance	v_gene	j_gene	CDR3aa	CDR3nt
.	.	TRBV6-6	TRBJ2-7	CASSYEGTHGKQYF	TGTGCCAGCAGTTACGAGGGGACACATGGCAAGCAGTACTTC
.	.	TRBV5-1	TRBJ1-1	CASSLAGQRTTEAFF	TGCGCCAGCAGCTTGGCCGGGCAAAGGACCACTGAAGCTTTCTTT
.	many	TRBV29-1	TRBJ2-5	CSVVTGEETQYF	TGCAGCGTTGTGACGGGGGAAGAGACCCAGTACTTC
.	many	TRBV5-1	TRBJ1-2	CASSLVGRVFLYGYTF	TGCGCCAGCAGCTTGGTAGGCAGGGTATTTTTGTATGGCTACACCTTC
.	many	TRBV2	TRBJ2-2	CASTGQGSNTGELFF	TGTGCCAGCACGGGACAAGGGTCGAACACCGGGGAGCTGTTTTTT
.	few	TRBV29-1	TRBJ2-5	CSSSQVGETQYF	TGCAGCTCCTCTCAGGTGGGGGAGACCCAGTACTTC
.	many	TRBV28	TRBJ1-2	CASSTDSGANYGYTF	TGTGCCAGCAGTACGGACAGCGGAGCTAACTATGGCTACACCTTC
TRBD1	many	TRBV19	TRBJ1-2	CASSLRRGHLNYGYTF	TGTGCCAGTAGTCTCCGCAGGGGGCACCTTAACTATGGCTACACCTTC
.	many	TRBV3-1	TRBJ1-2	CASSPPGLYGYTF	TGTGCCAGCAGCCCCCCGGGACTTTATGGCTACACCTTC
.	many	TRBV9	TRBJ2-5	CASSVTGTQETQYF	TGTGCCAGCAGCGTAACCGGGACACAAGAGACCCAGTACTTC
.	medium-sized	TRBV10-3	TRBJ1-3	CAIRDSSGNTIYF	TGTGCCATCAGGGACAGCTCTGGAAACACCATATATTTT
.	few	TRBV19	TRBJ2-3	CASSMGPGKDTQYF	TGTGCCAGTAGTATGGGCCCAGGGAAAGATACGCAGTATTTT
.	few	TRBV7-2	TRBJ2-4	CASSLEAEGLNIQYF	TGTGCCAGCAGCTTAGAGGCAGAGGGATTAAACATTCAGTACTTC
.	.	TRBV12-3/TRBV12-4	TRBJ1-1	CASSLVTDRSEAFF	TGTGCCAGCAGCCTGGTGACGGATCGGAGTGAAGCTTTCTTT
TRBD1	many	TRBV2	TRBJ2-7	CASSTTGGKQYF	TGTGCCAGCAGTACCACAGGGGGTAAGCAGTACTTC
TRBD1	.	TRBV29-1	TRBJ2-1	CSAGQYNEQFF	TGCAGCGCGGGACAGTACAATGAGCAGTTCTTC
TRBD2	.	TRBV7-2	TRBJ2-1	CASSLGTSSYNEQFF	TGTGCCAGCAGCTTAGGGACTAGCTCCTACAATGAGCAGTTCTTC
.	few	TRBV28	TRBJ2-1	CASSLRGAHNEQFF	TGTGCCAGCAGTTTAAGGGGGGCACACAATGAGCAGTTCTTC
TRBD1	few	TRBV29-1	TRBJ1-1	CSVGQGVGNTEAFF	TGCAGCGTTGGGCAGGGGGTAGGGAACACTGAAGCTTTCTTT
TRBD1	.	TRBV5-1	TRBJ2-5	CASSQGQGQETQYF	TGCGCCAGCAGCCAAGGACAGGGACAAGAGACCCAGTACTTC
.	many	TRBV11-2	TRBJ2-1	CASSARTASSYNEQFF	TGTGCCAGCAGCGCTCGGACAGCGAGCTCCTACAATGAGCAGTTCTTC
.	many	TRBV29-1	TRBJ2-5	CSVRGGAVGTQYF	TGCAGCGTCCGGGGCGGGGCGGTGGGGACCCAGTACTTC
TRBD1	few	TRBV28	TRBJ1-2	CASFDRGRGYGYTF	TGTGCCAGCTTTGACAGGGGGCGCGGCTATGGCTACACCTTC
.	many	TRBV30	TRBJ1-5	CAWTPGRLGRYSNQPQHF	TGTGCCTGGACCCCCGGTCGTTTAGGACGGTATAGCAATCAGCCCCAGCATTTT
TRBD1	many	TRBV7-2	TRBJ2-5	CASSSSLRTGRSRETQYF	TGTGCCAGCAGCTCCTCCCTGAGGACAGGGCGGTCTCGAGAGACCCAGTACTTC
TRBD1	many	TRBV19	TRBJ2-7	CASSTGGGYEQYF	TGTGCCAGCTCAACAGGGGGAGGTTACGAGCAGTACTTC
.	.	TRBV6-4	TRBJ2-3	CASSETTTSTDTQYF	TGTGCCAGCAGTGAAACAACTACTAGCACAGATACGCAGTATTTT
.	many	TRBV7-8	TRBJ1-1	CASSPPWDLEAFF	TGTGCCAGCAGCCCCCCGTGGGACCTTGAAGCTTTCTTT
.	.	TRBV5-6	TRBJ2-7	CASSLAGGSYEQYF	TGTGCCAGCAGCTTAGCAGGTGGTTCCTACGAGCAGTACTTC
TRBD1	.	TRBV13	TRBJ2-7	CASSLGLPGTGGSYEQYF	TGTGCCAGCAGCTTAGGACTCCCCGGGACAGGGGGATCCTACGAGCAGTACTTC
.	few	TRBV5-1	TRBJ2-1	CASSLGRPRDEQFF	TGCGCCAGCAGCCTGGGACGTCCGAGGGACGAGCAGTTCTTC
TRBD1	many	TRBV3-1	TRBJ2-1	CASSPDRGVYNEQFF	TGTGCCAGCAGCCCGGACAGGGGAGTCTACAATGAGCAGTTCTTC
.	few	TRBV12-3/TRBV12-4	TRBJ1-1	CASRRGVRVDGAFF	TGTGCCAGCAGAAGAGGGGTTCGTGTCGACGGGGCTTTCTTT
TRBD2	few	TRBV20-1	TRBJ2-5	CSARVPSGGATETQYF	TGCAGTGCTAGAGTGCCCAGCGGGGGGGCTACAGAGACCCAGTACTTC
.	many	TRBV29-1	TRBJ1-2	CSVESGGADGYTF	TGCAGCGTTGAATCTGGAGGGGCGGATGGCTACACCTTC
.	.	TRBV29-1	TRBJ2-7	CSVEETRLSYEQYF	TGCAGCGTTGAAGAGACGAGGCTCTCCTACGAGCAGTACTTC
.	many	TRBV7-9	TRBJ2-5	CASSLHFEETQYF	TGTGCCAGCAGCTTACACTTTGAAGAGACCCAGTACTTC
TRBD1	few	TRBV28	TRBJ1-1	CASSSSGTGFTEAFF	TGTGCCAGCAGTTCATCCGGGACAGGCTTCACTGAAGCTTTCTTT
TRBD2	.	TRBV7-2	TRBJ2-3	CASSLAVAGGTDTQYF	TGTGCCAGCAGCTTAGCCGTAGCGGGGGGCACAGATACGCAGTATTTT
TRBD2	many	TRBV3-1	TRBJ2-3	CASSQGVALAGVEDTQYF	TGTGCCAGCAGCCAAGGGGTTGCTCTAGCGGGGGTTGAGGATACGCAGTATTTT
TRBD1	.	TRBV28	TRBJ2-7	CASSLPDRGEQYF	TGTGCCAGCAGTTTGCCCGACAGGGGCGAGCAGTACTTC
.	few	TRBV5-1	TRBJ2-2	CASSSTGTPANTGELFF	TGCGCCAGCAGCTCCACCGGGACCCCGGCGAACACCGGGGAGCTGTTTTTT
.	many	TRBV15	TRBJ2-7	CATSRDTLSYEQYF	TGTGCCACCAGCAGAGACACCCTCTCCTACGAGCAGTACTTC
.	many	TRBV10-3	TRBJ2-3	CAISEPSGVSSASTDTQYF	TGTGCCATCAGTGAACCCTCGGGGGTGTCTAGCGCAAGCACAGATACGCAGTATTTT
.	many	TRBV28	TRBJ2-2	CASRPTGLNTGELFF	TGTGCCAGCAGACCGACAGGACTGAACACCGGGGAGCTGTTTTTT
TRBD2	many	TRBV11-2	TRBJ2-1	CASRKLAGGLEQFF	TGTGCCAGCAGGAAACTAGCGGGGGGTCTTGAGCAGTTCTTC
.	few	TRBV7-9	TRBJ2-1	CASSHGGGEVRYNEQFF	TGTGCCAGCAGCCACGGAGGGGGCGAGGTTCGGTACAATGAGCAGTTCTTC
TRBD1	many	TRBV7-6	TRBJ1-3	CASSSRRDRGERNTIYF	TGTGCCAGCAGCTCGAGGCGGGACAGGGGCGAGAGAAACACCATATATTTT
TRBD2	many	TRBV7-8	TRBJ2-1	CASSPRTSGYNEQFF	TGTGCCAGCAGCCCACGGACTAGCGGCTACAATGAGCAGTTCTTC
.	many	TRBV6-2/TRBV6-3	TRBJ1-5	CASSPGDVRNQPQHF	TGTGCCAGCAGTCCCGGGGACGTTCGCAATCAGCCCCAGCATTTT
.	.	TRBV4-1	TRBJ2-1	CASSHPGRDTNNEQFF	TGCGCCAGCAGCCACCCCGGCCGGGACACAAACAATGAGCAGTTCTTC